A selection of T cell receptor beta chains follows, all from one sample in a study of CD8 T cells in Susac syndrome. TCRdb processed the immunoSEQ multiplex PCR reads anew with MiXCR; each CDR3 protein has one entry. Of approximately 57,000 distinct CDR3 sequences detected, around 95% appear once; the ten largest clones hold 0.75%. Material: CD8+ T cells from PBMCs. These receptor sequences come from a human donor with Susac syndrome. The CDR3 runs from the conserved cysteine through the conserved F or W. The D gene is left open where the match is weak. Clone size is not always given. Where it is, it says once, few, many or a class for expanded clones.

>TRBJ2-3|TRBV23-1|once|TRBD1
CASSQQPGQRTDTQYF
TGCGCCAGCAGTCAACAGCCGGGACAGCGCACAGATACGCAGTATTTT
>TRBJ2-3|TRBV7-6|-|-
CASSTSARDFTDTQYF
TGTGCCAGCAGCACCTCGGCGCGGGATTTCACAGATACGCAGTATTTT
>TRBJ2-7|TRBV30|-|-
CAWSDGELYEQYF
TGTGCCTGGAGTGACGGTGAACTCTACGAGCAGTACTTC
>TRBJ2-7|TRBV7-3|-|-
CASSASGAYEQYF
TGTGCCAGCAGCGCTTCAGGGGCCTACGAGCAGTACTTC
>TRBJ2-1|TRBV12-3/TRBV12-4|-|TRBD1
CASSSGTGAGDEQFF
TGTGCCAGCAGTTCCGGGACAGGGGCCGGGGATGAGCAGTTCTTC
>TRBJ2-7|TRBV27|-|-
CASSPTAAYEQYF
TGTGCCAGCAGCCCGACTGCAGCGTACGAGCAGTACTTC
>TRBJ2-2|TRBV9|-|-
CASSVGANTGELFF
TGTGCCAGCAGCGTGGGAGCGAACACCGGGGAGCTGTTTTTT
>TRBJ2-2|TRBV9|once|-
CATGTQTGELFF
TGTGCCACTGGGACCCAGACCGGGGAGCTGTTTTTT
>TRBJ2-7|TRBV25-1|once|-
CASSDPGVSYEQYF
TGTGCCAGCAGTGACCCGGGGGTCTCCTACGAGCAGTACTTC
>TRBJ1-5|TRBV15|-|-
CATSRDLPGGDQPQHF
TGTGCCACCAGCAGAGATCTCCCCGGCGGGGATCAGCCCCAGCATTTT
>TRBJ2-1|TRBV27|-|TRBD1
CASSFEGQGTYNEQFF
TGTGCCAGCAGTTTTGAGGGACAGGGGACCTACAATGAGCAGTTCTTC
>TRBJ1-1|TRBV5-4|-|-
CASSPQVGDEAFF
TGTGCCAGCAGCCCCCAGGTCGGAGACGAAGCTTTCTTT
>TRBJ2-3|TRBV12-3/TRBV12-4|-|-
CASRPSGLHGTTQYF
TGTGCCAGCAGGCCATCGGGACTCCACGGAACCACGCAGTATTTT
>TRBJ1-5|TRBV28|-|-
CASRDLWAGQPQHF
TGTGCCAGCAGGGACTTGTGGGCTGGACAGCCCCAGCATTTT
>TRBJ2-1|TRBV18|-|TRBD1
CASSPGTGNNEQFF
TGTGCCAGCTCACCGGGGACAGGCAACAATGAGCAGTTCTTC
>TRBJ1-1|TRBV6-1|few|TRBD1
CASRDRDRVNTEAFF
TGTGCCAGCAGAGACCGGGACAGGGTGAACACTGAAGCTTTCTTT
>TRBJ1-2|TRBV18|-|-
CASSPSRSGYTF
TGTGCCAGCTCACCATCACGATCTGGCTACACCTTC
>TRBJ1-5|TRBV30|-|-
CAWSVDPGGSQPQHF
TGTGCCTGGAGTGTTGATCCGGGAGGGAGTCAGCCCCAGCATTTT
>TRBJ2-7|TRBV4-1|once|-
CASSLMGIGEQYF
TGCGCCAGCAGCCTTATGGGTATAGGCGAGCAGTACTTC
>TRBJ1-5|TRBV18|-|-
CASSPQAMGNQPQHF
TGTGCCAGCTCACCCCAGGCCATGGGCAATCAGCCCCAGCATTTT
>TRBJ1-5|TRBV20-1|-|-
CSARGDRNQPQHF
TGCAGTGCTAGAGGGGACCGCAATCAGCCCCAGCATTTT
>TRBJ2-1|TRBV20-1|-|-
CSASSLEGGDEQFF
TGCAGTGCTAGTAGTCTCGAAGGTGGCGATGAGCAGTTCTTC
>TRBJ1-1|TRBV6-5|-|-
CASSTGPGYDTEAFF
TGTGCCAGCAGTACAGGACCAGGGTATGACACTGAAGCTTTCTTT
>TRBJ2-4|TRBV9|once|TRBD2
CASSGNRLAGGLEVQYF
TGTGCCAGCAGCGGAAATAGACTAGCGGGGGGGCTTGAGGTTCAGTACTTC
>TRBJ2-7|TRBV12-3/TRBV12-4|once|-
CASSSSPTGNEQYF
TGTGCCAGCAGCTCCTCCCCCACGGGCAACGAGCAGTACTTC
>TRBJ1-5|TRBV7-9|-|TRBD1
CASSFGQGARQPQHF
TGTGCCAGCAGCTTCGGGCAGGGGGCACGGCAGCCCCAGCATTTT
>TRBJ2-5|TRBV7-8|-|TRBD2
CASSLVRLAGGRSVKETQYF
TGTGCCAGCAGCTTAGTGAGGCTAGCGGGGGGCCGCAGCGTCAAAGAGACCCAGTACTTC
>TRBJ2-2|TRBV29-1|-|TRBD2
CSVGGTSGELFF
TGCAGCGTTGGAGGGACTAGCGGGGAGCTGTTTTTT
>TRBJ2-5|TRBV12-3/TRBV12-4|-|-
CASGPTASQYF
TGTGCCAGCGGGCCCACCGCGTCCCAGTACTTC
>TRBJ1-5|TRBV30|-|-
CAWSVMGSNQPQHF
TGTGCCTGGAGTGTGATGGGTAGCAATCAGCCCCAGCATTTT
>TRBJ2-2|TRBV19|-|-
CASSGWLPNTGELFF
TGTGCCAGTAGCGGGTGGCTCCCGAACACCGGGGAGCTGTTTTTT
>TRBJ2-1|TRBV7-6|-|-
CASSLGLANEQFF
TGTGCCAGCAGCTTAGGGCTAGCCAATGAGCAGTTCTTC
>TRBJ2-7|TRBV30|-|-
CALVKQDEQYF
TGTGCCTTGGTGAAACAGGACGAGCAGTACTTC
>TRBJ1-1|TRBV7-3|-|TRBD1
CASSAGQAEAFF
TGTGCCAGCAGCGCGGGACAGGCTGAAGCTTTCTTT
>TRBJ2-5|TRBV7-9|-|-
CASSSWSDNQETQYF
TGTGCCAGCAGCAGTTGGTCTGATAACCAAGAGACCCAGTACTTC
>TRBJ2-1|TRBV7-9|-|TRBD2
CASSLSGGAWGEQFF
TGTGCCAGCAGCTTGAGCGGGGGGGCTTGGGGTGAGCAGTTCTTC
>TRBJ1-1|TRBV28|-|-
CASSLPLTLMNTEAFF
TGTGCCAGCAGTTTACCCCTAACTCTCATGAACACTGAAGCTTTCTTT
>TRBJ2-7|TRBV30|-|-
CAWNPGNSWYEQYF
TGTGCCTGGAACCCAGGGAACTCTTGGTACGAGCAGTACTTC
>TRBJ1-6|TRBV15|-|-
CATSEGGENSPLHF
TGTGCCACCAGCGAGGGGGGGGAGAATTCACCCCTCCACTTT
>TRBJ2-5|TRBV2|-|TRBD1
CASSAPGGRETQYF
TGTGCCAGCAGTGCACCAGGGGGCCGGGAGACCCAGTACTTC
>TRBJ1-2|TRBV4-1|-|TRBD1
CASSPFSGQGYTF
TGCGCCAGCAGCCCTTTCTCGGGACAGGGCTACACCTTC
>TRBJ2-3|TRBV4-1|-|-
CASSQADTQYF
TGCGCCAGCAGCCAAGCAGATACGCAGTATTTT
>TRBJ2-7|TRBV20-1|-|TRBD2
CSAAFSGGYEQYF
TGCAGTGCTGCTTTTAGCGGGGGCTACGAGCAGTACTTC
>TRBJ1-1|TRBV9|-|-
CASSNQGTEAFF
TGTGCCAGCAGCAACCAGGGAACTGAAGCTTTCTTT
>TRBJ2-5|TRBV20-1|-|-
CSARDISSRGETQYF
TGCAGTGCTAGAGATATCAGTTCCCGGGGAGAGACCCAGTACTTC
>TRBJ2-7|TRBV12-3/TRBV12-4|-|-
CASSLRQGYEQYF
TGTGCCAGCAGTTTAAGGCAGGGGTACGAGCAGTACTTC
>TRBJ2-1|TRBV7-9|-|TRBD2
CASSATSGGDNEQFF
TGTGCCAGCAGCGCAACTAGCGGGGGGGACAATGAGCAGTTCTTC
>TRBJ2-7|TRBV29-1|once|TRBD1
CSVEDLGTGLEQYF
TGCAGCGTTGAAGATCTGGGGACAGGTCTCGAGCAGTACTTC
>TRBJ1-5|TRBV27|once|TRBD1
CASSPGGAWQPQHF
TGTGCCAGCAGTCCAGGGGGAGCTTGGCAGCCCCAGCATTTT
>TRBJ2-7|TRBV4-3|-|-
CASSQGLRGIGSYEQYF
TGCGCCAGCAGCCAAGGACTTAGGGGTATTGGGTCCTACGAGCAGTACTTC
>TRBJ1-5|TRBV6-2/TRBV6-3|-|-
CASSFADNFNQPQHF
TGTGCCAGCAGTTTCGCGGACAACTTCAATCAGCCCCAGCATTTT
>TRBJ2-7|TRBV5-6|once|TRBD2
CASSSGGRYEQYF
TGTGCCAGCAGCTCGGGGGGTAGGTACGAGCAGTACTTC
>TRBJ2-7|TRBV30|-|-
CAWSLSGAYEQYF
TGTGCCTGGAGTTTATCAGGAGCCTACGAGCAGTACTTC
>TRBJ2-1|TRBV20-1|-|-
CSAPGASSYNEQFF
TGCAGTGCGCCTGGGGCATCCTCCTACAATGAGCAGTTCTTC